Here is one T cell receptor (beta chain) with its context. Its target is not known. A junction end diverges from the germline sequence, so it may reflect a read error. The data are from a study of cytomegalovirus exposure and HLA in healthy donors. Study-wide results and caveats: Apart from CMV serostatus, no immune exposure information was available.

PCR primers comprised 60 Vbeta and 13 Jbeta primers. Repertoires were generated with immunoSEQ multiplex PCR, while TCRdb's copy carries only in-frame clones and drops some. Of around 150,000 clones listed, around 72% are singletons. The sequencing sample was made of PBMCs. The TCR sequence derives from a middle-aged man in good health and CMV-seropositive.

CDR3 coding DNA: TGTGCTAGCAGCTTAGCGGAGGGGACACCCCTCCACTTT. Translating gives CASSLAEGTPLHF. V is TRBV7-7 and J is TRBJ1-6, with D possibly TRBD1 on 5 matching bases. Germline CDR1 and CDR2: SSHAT and FNYEAQ (reference sequence). The CDR3 is 13 residues long.